This TCR beta chain originates from a study of shared clonotypes between healthy human individuals. General study findings and limits: The study generally estimated greater richness for naive than memory subsets.

Details on this clone: Its antigen is as yet unknown.

Only in-frame clones appear in the TCRdb table, and some are missing; sequencing was by immunoSEQ multiplex PCR. This sample has millions of clones, with more than 80% found just once. The germline V gene has CDR1 SGHNT and CDR2 YENEEA. V was trimmed by 0 bases and J by 0 bases, leaving 8 bases between them. This CDR3 has 15 residues. V is TRBV11-3 and J is TRBJ1-1; D not resolved. This clonotype was sampled from a man aged 18 to 29 in good health. The sample consisted of naive CD4+ T cells sorted from blood. The sample's subset: CD45RA+ positively selected. The CDR3: CASSLDGQLNTEAFF. CDR3 coding DNA: TGTGCCAGCAGCTTAGATGGGCAATTGAACACTGAAGCTTTCTTT.